A single sample is the source of the 30 T cell receptor beta chains below, sequenced in a study of Tregs in tolerant kidney transplant recipients. Only in-frame clones appear in the TCRdb table, and some are missing; sequencing was by immunoSEQ multiplex PCR. The sample has 60,000 to 70,000 clones; 92% are singletons. The specimen was CD8+ T cells from blood, collected before the transplant. These receptors came from a human donor who received a combined kidney and bone marrow transplant.

This chain uses TRBV6-6 with TRBJ2-1; weak D call: TRBD2 (5 bases). This CDR3 has 16 amino acids. CDR1 and CDR2 (germline): MNHNY, SVGAGI (reference sequence). V lost 5 bases and J 0 bases, leaving 14 bases between the germline ends. The CDR3 spells CASSPSAGGSYNEQFF. The CDR3 nucleotides read TGTGCCAGCAGTCCCTCGGCGGGTGGCTCCTACAATGAGCAGTTCTTC.

The rearrangement joins TRBV6-5 to TRBJ2-2; D uncertain. Germline values: CDR1 MNHEY, CDR2 SVGAGI. Trimming took 2 bases from V and 1 from J, leaving 5 bases between them. CDR3 size: 14 residues. The CDR3 DNA follows: TGTGCCAGCAGTTACGCGCAGAACACCGGGGAGCTGTTTTTT. This codes for CASSYAQNTGELFF.

This clone was seen a single time. CDR3 nucleotides: TGTGCCAGCAGCCTCGGACCAGGGGGGAATCAGCCCCAGCATTTT. Protein: CASSLGPGGNQPQHF. The rearrangement uses TRBV13 and TRBJ1-5; 7 bases match TRBD1. V dropped 5 bases and J dropped 4; count of bases not matched to a gene: 8. This CDR3 is built from 15 residues. In germline, CDR1 is PRHDT, CDR2 FYEKMQ (reference sequence).

V and J are TRBV27 and TRBJ1-2, with D unresolved. The CDR3 spans 15 residues. Germline CDR1 MNHEY, CDR2 SMNVEV (reference sequence). V lost 4 bases to trimming and J lost 4 bases, with 16 bases between them. CDR3 sequence: CASSWSGSKIYGYTF. As DNA, the CDR3 is TGTGCCAGCAGTTGGTCGGGGTCGAAAATCTATGGCTACACCTTC.

This chain links TRBV9 with TRBJ2-5; D is unclear. Per germline, CDR1 SGDLS and CDR2 YYNGEE. V dropped 3 bases and J dropped 0 bases, with 9 bases sitting between them. This CDR3 is 14 amino acids long. DNA of the CDR3: TGTGCCAGCAGCGCCGACGGGTACCAAGAGACCCAGTACTTC. Its protein is CASSADGYQETQYF.

This chain links TRBV27 with TRBJ1-2; 10 nucleotides line up with TRBD1. The ends lost 1 base at V and 8 bases at J; junction bases unmatched: 10. This CDR3 is built from 16 residues. Germline CDR1 MNHEY, CDR2 SMNVEV (reference sequence). The CDR3 protein is CASSLFPGQGELGYTF. The CDR3 nucleotides read TGTGCCAGCAGTTTATTCCCCGGACAGGGGGAGTTGGGCTACACCTTC.

This sequence joins TRBV5-4 and TRBJ2-1, with TRBD2 matching over 14 bases. The CDR3 has 15 residues. Unmatched junction bases numbered 8, after V lost 0 bases and J lost 15 bases. The V gene's germline CDR1 is SGHNT and CDR2 YYREEE (reference sequence). The CDR3 DNA sequence: TGTGCCAGCAGCTTGGCCATGGGACTAGCGGGAGTGTTGTTCTTC. Amino acid sequence: CASSLAMGLAGVLFF.

In this sample, this clone turned up once. This sequence joins TRBV7-3 and TRBJ1-2; the D gene is possibly TRBD1 (5 bases). CDR1 is SGHTA, CDR2 FQGTGA, per germline. With 1 base removed from V and 2 bases from J, the gap between germline ends came to 11 bases. The CDR3 runs to 15 residues. For the CDR3, the DNA is TGTGCCAGCAGCTTAAGTAAGGGGCAAAACTATGGCTACACCTTC. This sequence encodes CASSLSKGQNYGYTF.

The chain recombines TRBV30 with TRBJ2-3; 10 bases match TRBD2. V dropped 1 base and J dropped 4; count of bases not matched to a gene: 5. The CDR3 runs 15 residues. The V gene's germline CDR1 is GTSNPN and CDR2 SVGIG (reference sequence). CDR3 bases: TGTGCCTGGAGTGATCTAGCGGGAGCGGCAGATACGCAGTATTTT. It specifies CAWSDLAGAADTQYF.

The V and J genes are TRBV11-2 and TRBJ2-7; D is ambiguous. The CDR3 contains 15 residues. Germline CDR1 is SGHAT and CDR2 is FQNNGV. Trimming took 3 bases from V and 0 from J, leaving 12 bases between them. The CDR3 reads CASSFRESVSYEQYF. DNA for the CDR3: TGTGCCAGCAGCTTCCGTGAGAGCGTCTCCTACGAGCAGTACTTC.

This chain connects TRBV4-3 to TRBJ2-7; TRBD2 matches 8 bases. The germline V gene encodes CDR1 LGHNA and CDR2 YSLEER. This CDR3 has 16 amino acids. Trimming cost V 2 bases and J 5 bases; bases outside gene matches: 11. The CDR3 bases are TGCGCCAGCAGCCAACTTCCCGGACTAGCAGGCGACGAGCAGTACTTC. This translates into CASSQLPGLAGDEQYF.

The rearrangement joins TRBV29-1 to TRBJ1-1, with 7 nucleotides matching TRBD1. The V segment lost 3 bases and the J segment 10 bases; nucleotides outside the gene matches: 17. The CDR3 has 15 amino acids. Germline CDR1 reads SQVTM; CDR2 reads ANQGSEA. This chain's CDR3 is CSVEEDRAGGWGAFF. In nucleotides, the CDR3 is TGCAGCGTTGAGGAAGACAGGGCCGGAGGGTGGGGAGCTTTCTTT.

The CDR3 coding sequence is TGCGCCAGCAGCGCCACCCCTAGCGTAGGCACAGATACGCAGTATTTT. This gives the protein CASSATPSVGTDTQYF. This chain connects TRBV4-3 to TRBJ2-3, with D possibly TRBD2 on 6 matching bases. The CDR3 runs 16 residues. Per the germline V gene, CDR1 is LGHNA and CDR2 is YSLEER. V gave up 5 bases and J gave up 1 base, with 16 bases separating them.

The chain is built from TRBV27 and TRBJ1-5; the D is unclear. V was shortened by 6 bases and J by 0 bases, with 9 bases between the two germline ends. Germline V gene lookup returns CDR1 MNHEY and CDR2 SMNVEV (reference sequence). The CDR3 sequence is 14 residues long. CDR3 amino acids: CASSPGYSNQPQHF. CDR3 DNA sequence: TGTGCCAGCAGCCCGGGATATAGCAATCAGCCCCAGCATTTT.

The sample holds one count of this clone. The chain joins TRBV6-6 to TRBJ1-4; D not certain. Trimming pared 7 bases from V and 5 bases from J, leaving 11 bases between. Germline V gene sequence: CDR1 MNHNY, CDR2 SVGAGI (reference sequence). The CDR3 runs to 13 residues. The CDR3 loop reads CASTLRGNEKLFF. Here the CDR3 DNA reads TGTGCCAGCACCCTGCGCGGCAATGAAAAACTGTTTTTT.

J is TRBJ1-1 and V is TRBV4-1; D may be TRBD1 (6 bases). Germline-derived CDR1 and CDR2 are MGHRA and YSYEKL. The CDR3 is 15 amino acids. The ends were cut back, 4 bases at V and 5 bases at J, with 17 bases in the middle. The CDR3, as DNA: TGCGCCAGCAGCCCATCCGGCGGGGGGCTGACTGAAGCTTTCTTT. Translated, it gives CASSPSGGGLTEAFF.

This chain joins TRBV19 and TRBJ2-2; 9 bases map to TRBD1. The V and J ends lost 4 bases and 4 bases, in that order; junction bases with no gene match: 4. Germline lookup yields CDR1 LNHDA and CDR2 SQIVND (reference sequence). CDR3 size: 15 residues. CDR3 protein: CASSNRGLGTGELFF. CDR3 nucleotide sequence: TGTGCCAGTAGTAACAGGGGGCTGGGCACCGGGGAGCTGTTTTTT.

The chain links TRBV7-9 to TRBJ1-4; D is possibly TRBD1 (6 bases). With 4 bases removed from V and 3 bases from J, the gap between germline ends came to 12 bases. The CDR3 covers 15 residues. Germline V gene sequence: CDR1 SEHNR, CDR2 FQNEAQ (reference sequence). The CDR3 DNA sequence: TGTGCCAGCAGCTCCACAGGGTCGCCTAATGAAAAACTGTTTTTT. Translating gives CASSSTGSPNEKLFF.

J is TRBJ2-7 and V is TRBV7-9, with D tentatively TRBD1 (5 bases). CDR3 length: 13 residues. The germline gives CDR1 SEHNR, CDR2 FQNEAQ (reference sequence). With 6 bases removed from V and 5 bases from J, the gap between germline ends came to 14 bases. The CDR3 loop reads CASRDPTVHEQYF. The CDR3, as DNA: TGTGCCAGCAGGGACCCGACAGTCCACGAGCAGTACTTC.

V usage is TRBV4-1 and J usage is TRBJ2-7; TRBD1 might be the D (5 bases). Germline V gene sequence: CDR1 MGHRA, CDR2 YSYEKL. Trimming removed 3 bases at V and 0 bases at J, with 12 bases between. CDR3 length: 15 residues. CDR3 DNA sequence: TGCGCCAGCAGCCAGGTGGTAAGGGGCTCCTACGAGCAGTACTTC. Protein: CASSQVVRGSYEQYF.

The rearrangement links TRBV13 to TRBJ2-1; 10 bases agree with TRBD1. V shed 5 bases and J 7 bases; nucleotides not matched to a gene: 11. The CDR3 spans 16 residues. Germline CDR1 reads PRHDT; CDR2 reads FYEKMQ (reference sequence). The DNA of the CDR3 is TGTGCCAGCAGCGGAGAAGGGACAGGGGTTGCGAATGAGCAGTTCTTC. This codes for CASSGEGTGVANEQFF.

The chain combines TRBV7-9 with TRBJ2-4; possibly TRBD1 for D (5 bases). Germline V CDR1 and CDR2: SEHNR, FQNEAQ (reference sequence). Trimming cost V 7 bases and J 7 bases, with 14 bases left between them. The CDR3 runs 13 residues. CDR3 in DNA: TGTGCCAGCACCAAACCAGGGTTTAACATTCAGTACTTC. Translated: CASTKPGFNIQYF.

The chain carries TRBV14 and TRBJ2-7; D is perhaps TRBD1 (6 bases). The length of the CDR3 is 14 residues. The germline V gene has CDR1 SGHDN and CDR2 FVKESK. V was pared by 4 bases and J by 2 bases, with 12 bases between. The CDR3 bases are TGTGCCAGCAGCCGAACAGACAGGACCTACGAGCAGTACTTC. Translating it yields CASSRTDRTYEQYF.

The V and J genes are TRBV28 and TRBJ1-6; 7 bases are a match to TRBD1. The CDR3 sequence is 14 residues long. Unmatched junction bases numbered 6, after V lost 3 bases and J lost 10 bases. Looked up from germline, CDR1 is MDHEN and CDR2 is SYDVKM. CDR3 bases: TGTGCCAGCAGTTTTTCAGGGGGTGGGTCACCCCTCCACTTT. It translates to CASSFSGGGSPLHF. The full variable domain, with the rest looked up from reference TRBV28 and TRBJ1-6, is DVKVTQSSRYLVKRTGEKVFLECVQDMDHENMFWYRQDPGLGLRLIYFSYDVKMKEKGDIPEGYSVSREKKERFSLILESASTNQTSMYLCASSFSGGGSPLHFGNGTRLTVT.

The chain links TRBV4-3 to TRBJ2-1; D is possibly TRBD1 (7 bases). Germline V gene lookup returns CDR1 LGHNA and CDR2 YSLEER. The CDR3 has 13 residues. V was pared by 3 bases and J by 6 bases, with 9 bases between. This CDR3 reads CASSHQGGNEQFF. CDR3 bases: TGCGCCAGCAGCCACCAGGGGGGCAATGAGCAGTTCTTC.

V gene TRBV9 combines with J gene TRBJ2-2; 7 bases match TRBD1. The CDR3 spans 16 residues. V lost 3 bases to trimming and J lost 5 bases; unmatched junction nucleotides: 10. The germline gives CDR1 SGDLS, CDR2 YYNGEE. The CDR3 DNA reads TGTGCCAGCAGCGCCCCAGTTGTGACAGGGACCGGGGAGCTGTTTTTT. Translated, it gives CASSAPVVTGTGELFF. Full variable domain (outside the CDR3, taken from reference TRBV9 and TRBJ2-2): DSGVTQTPKHLITATGQRVTLRCSPRSGDLSVYWYQQSLDQGLQFLIQYYNGEERAKGNILERFSAQQFPDLHSELNLSSLELGDSALYFCASSAPVVTGTGELFFGEGSRLTVL.

The gene calls are TRBV21-1 and TRBJ1-5. TRBV21-1 represents a pseudogene. The CDR3 has 13 amino acids. The CDR3 sequence is CASTKRRNRPQHF. In DNA form, the CDR3 reads TGTGCCAGCACCAAACGCCGCAATAGGCCCCAGCATTTT.

This clone was observed a few times. The genes are TRBV30 and TRBJ2-1; the match to TRBD1 covers 10 bases. V shed 2 bases, J shed 3 bases, and the junction held 4 bases outside the gene matches. The CDR3 consists of 15 residues. Germline lookup yields CDR1 GTSNPN and CDR2 SVGIG (reference sequence). The CDR3 loop is CAWSLGTGVYNEQFF. The CDR3 DNA sequence: TGTGCCTGGAGTCTCGGGACAGGGGTCTACAATGAGCAGTTCTTC. The full variable domain, in which reference TRBV30 and TRBJ2-1 provide the parts outside the CDR3, is SQTIHQWPATLVQPVGSPLSLECTVEGTSNPNLYWYRQAAGRGLQLLFYSVGIGQISSEVPQNLSASRPQDRQFILSSKKLLLSDSGFYLCAWSLGTGVYNEQFFGPGTRLTVL.

The chain carries TRBV11-2 and TRBJ2-5, with D possibly matching TRBD1 (5 bases). Germline V gene sequence: CDR1 SGHAT, CDR2 FQNNGV. This CDR3 is 16 amino acids long. Trimming left V 4 bases short and J 3 bases short, with 18 bases between. The CDR3 region is CASSSPAGLREETQYF. The CDR3 DNA reads as TGTGCCAGCAGCTCCCCGGCAGGGCTCCGCGAAGAGACCCAGTACTTC.

The chain combines TRBV2 with TRBJ1-3; a weak D match, TRBD1 (5 bases). Germline CDR1 reads SNHLY; CDR2 reads FYNNEI. Trimming removed 4 bases from V and 0 bases from J, with 10 bases in between. The CDR3 runs 15 residues. The CDR3 DNA reads TGTGCCAGCAGTGGTCCCCAGGGCTCTGGAAACACCATATATTTT. It is translated as CASSGPQGSGNTIYF.